This TCR beta chain was recovered during a study of blood T cells in healthy people across ages. General study results and limits: Unsorted PBMCs blocked a conclusive comparison of naive and antigen-experienced cells. Long-lived donors had more naive CD4+ cells and higher diversity than aged donors.

A second PCR, run for roughly 7 to 11 cycles, used a sample-barcoded 5' primer plus a J-beta primer mix. MiXCR was run by TCRdb on the 5' RACE reads, yielding one entry per CDR3 protein. The sample lists hundreds of thousands of distinct CDR3 sequences; about 20% were seen once. In regard to this clonotype: Its antigen is not identified.

Germline V gives CDR1 SGDLS, CDR2 YYNGEE. V shed 3 bases and J shed 4 bases, with 16 bases lying between them. This CDR3 comprises 16 residues. The people who gave samples were healthy Caucasians from Russia, aged roughly 6 to 100. This rearrangement joins TRBV9 to TRBJ1-4; D unclear. The sequenced sample was blood. This receptor was identified in a man in his 70s in good health. CDR3 region: CASSGGSLVGNEKLFF. CDR3 nucleotides: TGTGCCAGCAGCGGAGGGTCGTTAGTGGGTAATGAAAAACTGTTTTTT.